This TCR beta chain was recorded in a study of post-analysis software for immune sequencing data. In the study overall: Clinical courses comprised relapsing-remitting, secondary progressive and progressive-relapsing multiple sclerosis.

Incorporated into the TCR beta cDNA libraries were unique molecular identifiers, which served to reduce PCR and sequencing biases. Input amounts of roughly 0.85 to 11 million T cells were used. These gave about 500,000 cDNA molecules, so each molecule approximated one T cell. TCRdb reprocessed the PCR reads with MiXCR, giving one entry per CDR3 protein. Here the sample spans hundreds of thousands of distinct CDR3 sequences, 25% to 30% being singletons. This clonotype was observed a few times. Its antigen is currently unknown. Study-level points and caveats: In patients, roughly 5 TRBV segments were more frequent than in controls, with TRBV5-6, TRBV5-1 and TRBV20-1 among them. Same-batch samples co-clustered strongly by F measure. There was significantly lower normalized Chao1 diversity in multiple sclerosis patients than in controls.

CDR3 length: 13 residues. The germline V gene encodes CDR1 KGHSH and CDR2 LQKENI. The V gene lost 7 bases and the J gene lost 6 bases, with 13 bases spanning the gap. The chain employs TRBV18 and TRBJ2-1; no firm D call. Sequences were obtained from blood. The receptor's source is a girl between 10 and 17 years old with multiple sclerosis. The DNA of the CDR3 is TGTGCCAGCTTACCCGGACCTGGCAATGAGCAGTTCTTC. Translating gives CASLPGPGNEQFF.